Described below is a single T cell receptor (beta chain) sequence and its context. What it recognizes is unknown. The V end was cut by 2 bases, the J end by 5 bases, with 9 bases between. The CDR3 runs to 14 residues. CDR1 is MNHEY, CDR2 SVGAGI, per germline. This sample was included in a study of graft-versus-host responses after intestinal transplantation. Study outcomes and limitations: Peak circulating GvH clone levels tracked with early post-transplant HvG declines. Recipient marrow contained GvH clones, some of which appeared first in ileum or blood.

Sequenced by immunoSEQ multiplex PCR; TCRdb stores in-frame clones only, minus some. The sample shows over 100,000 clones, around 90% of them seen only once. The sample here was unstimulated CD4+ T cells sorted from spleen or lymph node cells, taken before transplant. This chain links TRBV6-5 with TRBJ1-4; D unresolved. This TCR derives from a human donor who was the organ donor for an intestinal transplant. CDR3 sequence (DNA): TGTGCCAGCAGTTACCGTCAGGAGAATGAAAAACTGTTTTTT. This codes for CASSYRQENEKLFF.